This note documents a single TCR beta chain sequence. Through negative isolation, CD4+ and CD8+ T cells were obtained, while TEMRA cells were enriched using FACS. It was with random hexamers that roughly 0.5 to 1 ug RNA was reverse transcribed. Each CDR3 protein gets one entry after TCRdb re-called the immunoSEQ multiplex PCR reads with MiXCR. Of some 170,000 distinct CDR3 sequences detected, roughly 93% appear once; the ten largest clones hold around 0.13%. This sample was taken from a study of CD8 T cells in Susac syndrome. The germline V gene has CDR1 SGHRS and CDR2 YFSETQ. The CDR3 has 16 amino acids. Trimming removed 6 bases at V and 2 bases at J, with 20 bases between.

The sequencing sample was made of CD4+ T cells from PBMCs. This receptor was obtained from a human donor in good health. The rearrangement uses TRBV5-1 and TRBJ1-1, with a weak D call TRBD1 (6 bases). CDR3 in DNA: TGCGCCAGCAACGCCGGGGGCTTGACCGCTAACACTGAAGCTTTCTTT. Translation: CASNAGGLTANTEAFF.